This T cell receptor (beta chain) was found in a study of blood T cell repertoires in COVID-19. In the study overall: The United States, Italy and Spain were the sources of the acute and convalescent COVID-19 samples. Sources were T cells, B-cell-depleted T cells, or PBMCs; the material itself was cDNA or gDNA.

Trimming left V 8 bases short and J 4 bases short, with 11 bases between. From germline, CDR1 is GTSNPN and CDR2 SVGIG (reference sequence). There are 12 residues in the CDR3. In the original workflow: Estimates of nucleated cell counts were drawn from the amplification of reference gene primers. This table comes from immunoSEQ multiplex PCR, and its TCRdb copy is limited to in-frame clones, with some not included. The DNA gave D and trimming, while V, J and clone size come from that table. The sample gives roughly 100,000 clones, roughly 79% of which show up once; about 10% is in the top ten. The chain joins TRBV30 to TRBJ2-2; D is perhaps TRBD2 (5 bases). This TCR derives from a man between 65 and 85 years old with acute or convalescent COVID-19. What was sequenced was peripheral blood. Here the CDR3 DNA reads TGTGCCAGATCTCGGGGCACCGGGGAGCTGTTTTTT. Translation gives CARSRGTGELFF.